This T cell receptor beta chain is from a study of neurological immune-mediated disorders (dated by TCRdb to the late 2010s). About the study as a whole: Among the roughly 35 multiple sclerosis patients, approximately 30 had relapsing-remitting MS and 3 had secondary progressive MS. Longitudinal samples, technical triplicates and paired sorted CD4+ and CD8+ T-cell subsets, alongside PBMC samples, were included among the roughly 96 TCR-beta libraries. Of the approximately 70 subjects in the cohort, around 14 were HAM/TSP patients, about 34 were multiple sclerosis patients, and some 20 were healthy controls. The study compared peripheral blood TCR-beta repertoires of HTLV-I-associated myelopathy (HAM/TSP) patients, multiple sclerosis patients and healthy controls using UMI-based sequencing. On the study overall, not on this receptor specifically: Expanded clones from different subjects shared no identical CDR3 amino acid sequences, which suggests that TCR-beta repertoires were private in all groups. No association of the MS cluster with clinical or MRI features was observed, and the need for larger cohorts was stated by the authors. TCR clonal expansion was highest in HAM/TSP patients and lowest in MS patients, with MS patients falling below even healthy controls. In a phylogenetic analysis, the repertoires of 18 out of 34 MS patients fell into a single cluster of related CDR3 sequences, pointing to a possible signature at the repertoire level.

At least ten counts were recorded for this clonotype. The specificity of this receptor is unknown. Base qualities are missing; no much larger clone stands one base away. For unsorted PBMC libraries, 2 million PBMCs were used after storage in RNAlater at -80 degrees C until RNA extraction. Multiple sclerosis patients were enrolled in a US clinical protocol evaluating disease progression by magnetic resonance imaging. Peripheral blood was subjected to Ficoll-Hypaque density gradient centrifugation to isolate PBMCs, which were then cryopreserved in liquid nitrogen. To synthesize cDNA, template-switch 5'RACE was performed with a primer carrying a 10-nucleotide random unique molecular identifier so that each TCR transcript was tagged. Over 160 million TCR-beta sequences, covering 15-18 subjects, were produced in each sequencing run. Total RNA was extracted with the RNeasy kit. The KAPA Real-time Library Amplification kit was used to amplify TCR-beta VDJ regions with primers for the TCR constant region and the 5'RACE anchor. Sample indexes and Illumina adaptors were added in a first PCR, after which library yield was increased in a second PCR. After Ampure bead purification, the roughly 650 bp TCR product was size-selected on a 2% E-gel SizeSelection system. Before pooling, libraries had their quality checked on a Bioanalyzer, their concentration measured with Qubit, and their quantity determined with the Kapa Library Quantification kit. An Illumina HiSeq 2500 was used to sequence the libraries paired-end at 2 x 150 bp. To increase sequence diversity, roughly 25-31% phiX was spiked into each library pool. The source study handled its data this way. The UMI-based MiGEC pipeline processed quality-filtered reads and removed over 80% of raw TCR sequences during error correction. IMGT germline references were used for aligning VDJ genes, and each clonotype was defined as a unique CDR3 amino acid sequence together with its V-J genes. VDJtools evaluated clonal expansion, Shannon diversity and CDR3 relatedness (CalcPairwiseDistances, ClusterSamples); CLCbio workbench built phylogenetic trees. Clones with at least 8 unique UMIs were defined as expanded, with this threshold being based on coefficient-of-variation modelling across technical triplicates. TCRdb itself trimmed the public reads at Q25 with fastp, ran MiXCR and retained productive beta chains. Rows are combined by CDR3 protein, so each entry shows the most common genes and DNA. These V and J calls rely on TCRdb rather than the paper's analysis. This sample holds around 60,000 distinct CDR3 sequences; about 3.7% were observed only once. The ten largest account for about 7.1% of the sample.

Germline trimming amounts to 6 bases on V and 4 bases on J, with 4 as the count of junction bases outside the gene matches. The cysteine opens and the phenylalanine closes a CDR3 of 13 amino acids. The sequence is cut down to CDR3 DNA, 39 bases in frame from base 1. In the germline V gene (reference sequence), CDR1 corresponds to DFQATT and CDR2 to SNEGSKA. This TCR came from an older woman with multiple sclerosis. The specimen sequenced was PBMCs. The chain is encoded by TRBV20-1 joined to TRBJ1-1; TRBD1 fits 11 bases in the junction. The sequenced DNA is TGCAGTGCGGGGACAGGGGGTGTCACTGAAGCTTTCTTT. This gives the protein CSAGTGGVTEAFF.